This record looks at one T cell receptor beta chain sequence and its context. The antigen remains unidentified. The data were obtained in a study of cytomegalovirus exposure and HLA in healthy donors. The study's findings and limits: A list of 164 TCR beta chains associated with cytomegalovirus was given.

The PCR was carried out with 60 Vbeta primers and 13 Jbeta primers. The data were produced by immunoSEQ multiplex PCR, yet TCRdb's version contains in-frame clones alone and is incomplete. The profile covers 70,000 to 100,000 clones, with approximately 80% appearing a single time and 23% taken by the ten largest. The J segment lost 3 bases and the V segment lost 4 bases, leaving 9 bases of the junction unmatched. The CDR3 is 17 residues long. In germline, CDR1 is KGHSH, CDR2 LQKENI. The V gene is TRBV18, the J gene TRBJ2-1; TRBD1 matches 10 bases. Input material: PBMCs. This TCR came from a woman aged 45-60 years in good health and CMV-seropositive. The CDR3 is CASSRQGAARFYNEQFF. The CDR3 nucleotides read TGTGCCAGCTCACGACAGGGGGCTGCGCGTTTCTACAATGAGCAGTTCTTC. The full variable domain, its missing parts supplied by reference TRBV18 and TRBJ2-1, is NAGVMQNPRHLVRRRGQEARLRCSPMKGHSHVYWYRQLPEEGLKFMVYLQKENIIDESGMPKERFSAEFPKEGPSILRIQQVVRGDSAAYFCASSRQGAARFYNEQFFGPGTRLTVL.